This T cell receptor beta chain was obtained from a study of T cell responses to AZD1222 COVID-19 vaccine. General study results and limits: Clonal diversity was possibly underestimated; the donors were predominantly white British and more often female. Only 5 or 6 people who got AZD1222 tested seropositive at baseline. The span of vaccine-associated CD4 TCRs extended across spike, with dominance at 160-218 and 743-854.

Comment on this clone: The target antigen is unknown.

Germline CDR1 LGHNA, CDR2 YNFKEQ. The CDR3 sequence is 14 residues long. Trimming shortened V by 6 bases and J by 7 bases, and 16 bases separated the two germline ends. Some clones are missing from TCRdb's copy, which holds only in-frame ones; the method was immunoSEQ multiplex PCR. Of over 150,000 clones in the sample, over 80% were seen once. This clonotype was obtained from an adult who received the MenACWY meningococcal vaccine as a control. Sequencing was performed on peripheral blood, taken 28 days after the second dose of the MenACWY control vaccine. The chain has TRBV4-2 and TRBJ2-1; tentatively, D is TRBD1 or TRBD2 (6 bases each). The CDR3 reads CASSPQGTQNEQFF. DNA of the CDR3: TGTGCCAGCAGTCCCCAGGGGACTCAGAATGAGCAGTTCTTC.